These 29 T cell receptor beta chains originate from one sample sequenced in a study of T-cell memory formation after mild COVID-19. TCRdb ran MiXCR on the 5' RACE reads and lists one entry per CDR3 protein. The sample carries hundreds of thousands of distinct CDR3 sequences, around 25% recorded once. Specimen: PBMCs or a T cell subset sorted from them (not recorded which). These receptors were taken from an adult woman who had mild COVID-19 (a few samples of this study predate the infection). Cell type and time point are not known.

CDR3 residues: CSDSPHSGESDTQYF. The CDR3 DNA reads as TGCAGTGATAGCCCTCACAGCGGGGAATCAGATACGCAGTATTTT. V gene TRBV20-1 combines with J gene TRBJ2-3; 7 positions match TRBD2. This CDR3 has 15 residues. J gave up 4 bases and V 7 bases, and 14 bases lay outside the gene matches. In germline, CDR1 is DFQATT, CDR2 SNEGSKA (reference sequence).

This clonotype was counted a few times. This chain links TRBV6-5 with TRBJ2-3; the match to TRBD2 covers 11 bases. Germline CDR1 is MNHEY and CDR2 is SVGAGI. Trimming at V came to 5 bases and at J to 6 bases, leaving 7 bases not matched to a gene. There are 15 residues in the CDR3. This chain's CDR3 is CASSRIAGGADTQYF. The CDR3 DNA is TGTGCCAGCAGTCGAATAGCGGGAGGGGCGGATACGCAGTATTTT.

This clonotype is termed medium-sized. V usage is TRBV7-8 and J usage is TRBJ2-5; 7 bases line up with TRBD1. Germline loops: CDR1 SGHVS, CDR2 FQNEAQ. With 4 bases clipped from V and 3 bases from J, the junction kept 8 bases outside the gene matches. The CDR3 consists of 15 residues. The CDR3 DNA follows: TGTGCCAGCAGCTCCAGCAGGGGGTATGAAGAGACCCAGTACTTC. This gives the protein CASSSSRGYEETQYF.

The CDR3 region is CASSQGGKNIQYF. Written as DNA, the CDR3 is TGCGCCAGCTCGCAGGGGGGAAAAAACATTCAGTACTTC. The chain couples TRBV5-1 to TRBJ2-4; D possibly corresponds to TRBD1 (7 bases). The CDR3 loop spans 13 amino acids. Between the trimmed V and J ends, which lost 7 bases and 4 bases, there was a span of 12 bases. Germline CDR1 is SGHRS and CDR2 is YFSETQ.

The V call is TRBV6-4, the J call TRBJ2-2; no reliable D call. CDR3 length: 13 amino acids. Trimming removed 1 base at V and 2 bases at J, with 2 bases between. Germline V gene lookup returns CDR1 MRHNA and CDR2 SNTAGT. Here the CDR3 reads CASSDFNTGELFF. The CDR3, as DNA: TGTGCCAGCAGTGACTTCAACACCGGGGAGCTGTTTTTT.

The sample holds a few counts of this clonotype. CDR3 residues: CSVDYESTDTQYF. The CDR3 DNA reads as TGCAGCGTTGACTACGAGAGCACAGATACGCAGTATTTT. The gene calls are TRBV29-1 and TRBJ2-3; no firm D call. This CDR3 comprises 13 residues. Between the trimmed V and J ends, which lost 3 bases and 0 bases, there was a span of 7 bases. Germline V gene sequence: CDR1 SQVTM, CDR2 ANQGSEA.

The V gene is TRBV27, the J gene TRBJ1-1, with D possibly TRBD1 on 6 matching bases. Trimming stripped 4 bases from V and 1 base from J, with 13 bases between. The CDR3 is 15 amino acids. Germline V gene data show CDR1 as MNHEY and CDR2 as SMNVEV (reference sequence). This CDR3 is CASSSTGHENTEAFF. The CDR3 DNA reads TGTGCCAGCAGTTCTACAGGGCATGAGAACACTGAAGCTTTCTTT.

Concerning this clonotype: A read error may account for a junction end that differs from germline. The chain couples TRBV30 to TRBJ1-1, with 11 nucleotides matching TRBD1. The CDR3 length is 14 residues. Germline V gene sequence: CDR1 GTSNPN, CDR2 SVGIG (reference sequence). The CDR3 DNA sequence: TGTGCCTGGACAACCGGGACAGGGGGAAGAAGCTTTAGATTT. Translating gives CAWTTGTGGRSFRF.

This clonotype occurred a few times. This chain connects TRBV3-1 to TRBJ2-2; D perhaps matches TRBD1 (5 bases). Germline values: CDR1 LGHDT, CDR2 YNNKEL (reference sequence). Between the trimmed V and J ends, which lost 3 bases and 1 base, there was a span of 9 bases. The CDR3 runs 15 residues. CDR3 region: CASSQETVNTGELFF. The CDR3 bases are TGTGCCAGCAGCCAGGAGACAGTGAACACCGGGGAGCTGTTTTTT.

This clonotype showed up just a few times. J is TRBJ2-7 and V is TRBV18; no reliable D call. The CDR3 loop spans 13 amino acids. V dropped 2 bases and J dropped 5 bases, with 10 bases sitting between them. CDR1 and CDR2 (germline): KGHSH, LQKENI. The CDR3 coding sequence is TGTGCCAGCTCACCATCCGGTTCCCACGAGCAGTACTTC. Protein: CASSPSGSHEQYF.

This clonotype was counted only a few times. V and J are TRBV7-3 and TRBJ2-2; 8 positions match TRBD2. Looked up from germline, CDR1 is SGHTA and CDR2 is FQGTGA. V lost 5 bases and J lost 6; bases outside the gene matches: 8. CDR3 length: 15 residues. For the CDR3, the DNA is TGTGCCAGCAGCACCACCGGGGGGGTTTCCGGGGAGCTGTTTTTT. Translated: CASSTTGGVSGELFF. The full variable domain, completed using reference TRBV7-3 and TRBJ2-2, is GAGVSQTPSNKVTEKGKYVELRCDPISGHTALYWYRQSLGQGPEFLIYFQGTGAADDSGLPNDRFFAVRPEGSVSTLKIQRTERGDSAVYLCASSTTGGVSGELFFGEGSRLTVL.

The chain uses TRBV20-1 and TRBJ2-7, with D perhaps TRBD1 (6 bases). V was shortened by 6 bases and J by 4 bases, with 19 bases between the two germline ends. Germline CDR1 DFQATT, CDR2 SNEGSKA (reference sequence). The length of the CDR3 is 14 residues. This chain's CDR3 is CSAQALDRQYEQYF. The CDR3 nucleotides read TGCAGTGCCCAAGCCCTGGACAGACAGTACGAGCAGTACTTC.

Many counts were recorded for this clonotype. The chain recombines TRBV5-1 with TRBJ2-6, with D tentatively TRBD1 (6 bases). The CDR3 is made up of 16 amino acids. Germline V gene sequence: CDR1 SGHRS, CDR2 YFSETQ. The germline V and J ends were trimmed by 2 bases and 2 bases, with 11 bases remaining between them. The CDR3 region is CASSLSGDPGANVLTF. The DNA of the CDR3 is TGCGCCAGCAGCTTATCAGGGGACCCTGGGGCCAACGTCCTGACTTTC. Full variable domain (missing parts from reference TRBV5-1 and TRBJ2-6): KAGVTQTPRYLIKTRGQQVTLSCSPISGHRSVSWYQQTPGQGLQFLFEYFSETQRNKGNFPGRFSGRQFSNSRSEMNVSTLELGDSALYLCASSLSGDPGANVLTFGAGSRLTVL.

This clonotype was observed a single time. The gene calls are TRBV9 and TRBJ1-2, with D perhaps TRBD1 (5 bases). The CDR3 is 12 residues long. Between the trimmed V and J ends, which lost 0 bases and 11 bases, there was a span of 11 bases. Germline V lookup: CDR1 SGDLS, CDR2 YYNGEE. Written as DNA, the CDR3 is TGTGCCAGCAGCGTAGAAGAGGGGAAGTACACCTTC. Its translation is CASSVEEGKYTF. Looking up the rest from reference TRBV9 and TRBJ1-2 gives the full variable domain: DSGVTQTPKHLITATGQRVTLRCSPRSGDLSVYWYQQSLDQGLQFLIQYYNGEERAKGNILERFSAQQFPDLHSELNLSSLELGDSALYFCASSVEEGKYTFGSGTRLTVV.

This clonotype has just a few counts. The chain joins TRBV6-4 to TRBJ2-3, with D perhaps assigned TRBD1 or TRBD2 (5 bases each). Trimming pared 6 bases from V and 5 bases from J, leaving 18 bases between. The CDR3 is 15 residues long. CDR1 is MRHNA and CDR2 is SNTAGT in the germline V gene. The CDR3 reads CASSRDPGSQDTQYF. For the CDR3, the DNA is TGTGCCAGCAGCCGGGACCCTGGATCCCAAGATACGCAGTATTTT.

V is TRBV6-5 and J is TRBJ1-1; 8 bases map to TRBD1. Germline V gene data show CDR1 as MNHEY and CDR2 as SVGAGI. The CDR3 totals 16 residues. The J segment lost 5 bases and the V segment lost 0 bases, leaving 8 bases of the junction unmatched. The CDR3 nucleotides are TGTGCCAGCAGTTACTCCCGACAGGGGAGGAGAACTGAAGCTTTCTTT. Its protein is CASSYSRQGRRTEAFF.

The CDR3 DNA reads TGCAGCGGTGCTGGGCTGAGCGGGAGGATAGGGGAGACCCAGTACTTC. It is translated as CSGAGLSGRIGETQYF. The chain uses TRBV29-1 and TRBJ2-5; 9 bases match TRBD2. Per germline, CDR1 SQVTM and CDR2 ANQGSEA. V lost 7 bases to trimming and J lost 5 bases; unmatched junction nucleotides: 17. This CDR3 region has 16 residues.

This clonotype was seen ten or more times. V usage is TRBV5-1 and J usage is TRBJ1-1, with a weak D call TRBD1 (5 bases). V was shortened by 5 bases and J by 0 bases, with 11 bases between the two germline ends. The CDR3 sequence is 14 residues long. Germline V gives CDR1 SGHRS, CDR2 YFSETQ. The chain's CDR3 is CASRTGTMNTEAFF. The CDR3 DNA follows: TGCGCCAGCAGGACGGGGACTATGAACACTGAAGCTTTCTTT.

The V gene is TRBV6-6, the J gene TRBJ2-5; D perhaps matches TRBD2 (6 bases). V was cut by 4 bases and J by 2 bases, with 14 bases left in between. CDR3 length: 15 residues. Germline values: CDR1 MNHNY, CDR2 SVGAGI (reference sequence). In DNA, the CDR3 is TGTGCCAGCAGTTCTCACGGGAGTGGTCAAGAGACCCAGTACTTC. Translating gives CASSSHGSGQETQYF.

This clonotype was seen more than once but under ten times. The V and J genes are TRBV12-3 or TRBV12-4 and TRBJ1-2, with a possible D match to TRBD1 (5 bases). The ends were cut back, 5 bases at V and 3 bases at J, with 10 bases in the middle. The CDR3 extends over 13 amino acids. This CDR3 is CASSPRGDYGYTF. The CDR3 DNA follows: TGTGCCAGCAGTCCAAGGGGCGACTATGGCTACACCTTC.

There are a few counts of this clonotype. The V call is TRBV24-1, the J call TRBJ2-1; D is ambiguous. The length of the CDR3 is 17 residues. V gave up 4 bases and J gave up 0 bases, with 15 bases separating them. Germline CDR1 KGHDR, CDR2 SFDVKD. In nucleotides, the CDR3 is TGTGCCACCAGTGACTTAGGGATCGGTCGCTCCTACAATGAGCAGTTCTTC. It codes for CATSDLGIGRSYNEQFF.

The chain couples TRBV7-2 to TRBJ2-1, with D possibly matching TRBD2 (7 bases). V was shortened by 5 bases and J by 7 bases, with 21 bases between the two germline ends. This CDR3 is 16 amino acids long. From germline, CDR1 is SGHTA and CDR2 FQGNSA. The CDR3 loop is CASSLNAGAVLNEQFF. CDR3 DNA sequence: TGTGCCAGCAGCCTGAACGCGGGGGCGGTTTTAAATGAGCAGTTCTTC.

The V call is TRBV3-1, the J call TRBJ2-5; 13 bases agree with TRBD2. This CDR3 is built from 20 residues. Germline CDR1 is LGHDT and CDR2 is YNNKEL (reference sequence). The ends lost 4 bases at V and 5 bases at J; junction bases unmatched: 19. CDR3 sequence reads: CASSPEGLAGDLITGETQYF. The CDR3 bases are TGTGCCAGCAGCCCCGAAGGACTAGCGGGGGACTTAATAACGGGGGAGACCCAGTACTTC.

V usage is TRBV29-1 and J usage is TRBJ2-1; D is ambiguous. Trimming removed 1 base from V and 8 bases from J, with 9 bases in between. The germline gives CDR1 SQVTM, CDR2 ANQGSEA. The CDR3 extends over 12 amino acids. The CDR3 protein is CSVEVSYDEQFF. The CDR3 bases are TGCAGCGTTGAAGTAAGTTACGATGAGCAGTTCTTC.

This clonotype was observed a few times. V usage is TRBV7-9 and J usage is TRBJ2-1; D possibly corresponds to TRBD1 (6 bases). Per the germline V gene, CDR1 is SEHNR and CDR2 is FQNEAQ (reference sequence). Trimming shortened V by 5 bases and J by 10 bases, and 15 bases separated the two germline ends. The CDR3 extends over 13 amino acids. CDR3 protein: CASSPQGSGEQFF. The CDR3 coding sequence is TGTGCCAGCAGCCCTCAGGGGTCTGGAGAGCAGTTCTTC. The entire variable domain, with the rest obtained from reference TRBV7-9 and TRBJ2-1, is as follows: DTGVSQNPRHKITKRGQNVTFRCDPISEHNRLYWYRQTLGQGPEFLTYFQNEAQLEKSRLLSDRFSAERPKGSFSTLEIQRTEQGDSAMYLCASSPQGSGEQFFGPGTRLTVL.

The chain has TRBV6-6 and TRBJ2-7; no firm D call. Germline CDR1 MNHNY, CDR2 SVGAGI (reference sequence). This CDR3 has 17 amino acids. V lost 6 bases, J lost 0 bases, and 21 bases lay in between. The CDR3 region has the DNA TGTGCCAGCAGCCCGACCCTAGTTTGGGTCTACTCCTACGAGCAGTACTTC. This encodes CASSPTLVWVYSYEQYF.

This clonotype was found a few times. The J gene is TRBJ2-7, the V gene TRBV12-3 or TRBV12-4; perhaps TRBD2 as D (5 bases). Trimming took off 5 bases at V and 9 bases at J, with 20 bases between the two ends. This CDR3 contains 14 residues. CDR3 sequence: CASSPHLTGEGQYF. The CDR3 DNA is TGTGCCAGCAGTCCCCACTTGACCGGGGAAGGGCAGTACTTC.

This clonotype has more than one count but fewer than ten. This chain connects TRBV7-2 to TRBJ1-4; TRBD1 might be the D (5 bases). The CDR3 loop spans 15 amino acids. With 2 bases removed from V and 1 base from J, the gap between germline ends came to 8 bases. CDR1 and CDR2 (germline): SGHTA, FQGNSA. CDR3 sequence: CASSLSQGTNEKLFF. CDR3 coding DNA: TGTGCCAGCAGCTTAAGTCAGGGAACTAATGAAAAACTGTTTTTT.

In its sample, this clonotype was seen a few times. The chain is built from TRBV29-1 and TRBJ2-2; 10 nucleotides agree with TRBD1. The trim removed 1 base at V and 6 bases at J, leaving 2 bases unmatched. Germline CDR1 is SQVTM and CDR2 is ANQGSEA. This CDR3 spans 14 amino acids. CDR3 DNA sequence: TGCAGCGTTGAAGGACAGGGGGCGGCCGGGGAGCTGTTTTTT. Translated: CSVEGQGAAGELFF.